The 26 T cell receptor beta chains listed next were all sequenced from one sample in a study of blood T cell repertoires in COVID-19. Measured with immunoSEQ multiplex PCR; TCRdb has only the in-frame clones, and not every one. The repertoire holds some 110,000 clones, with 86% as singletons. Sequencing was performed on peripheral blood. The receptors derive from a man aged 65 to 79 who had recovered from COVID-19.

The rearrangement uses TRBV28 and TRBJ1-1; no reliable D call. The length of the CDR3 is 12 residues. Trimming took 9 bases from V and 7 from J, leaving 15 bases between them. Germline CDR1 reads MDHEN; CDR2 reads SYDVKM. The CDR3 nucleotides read TGTGCCAGTTCGGCCCTCAGGCATGAAGCTTTCTTT. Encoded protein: CASSALRHEAFF.

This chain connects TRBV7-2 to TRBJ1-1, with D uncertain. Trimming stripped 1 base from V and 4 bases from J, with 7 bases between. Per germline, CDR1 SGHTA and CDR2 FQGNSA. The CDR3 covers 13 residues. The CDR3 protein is CASSLVEGTEAFF. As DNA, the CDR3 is TGTGCCAGCAGCTTAGTCGAGGGCACTGAAGCTTTCTTT.

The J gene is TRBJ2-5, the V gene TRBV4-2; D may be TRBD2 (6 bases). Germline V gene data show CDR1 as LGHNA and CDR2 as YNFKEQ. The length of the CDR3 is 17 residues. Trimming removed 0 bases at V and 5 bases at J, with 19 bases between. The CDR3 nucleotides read TGTGCCAGCAGCCAAGACCCTGGCGGGCGGGATAGGGAGACCCAGTACTTC. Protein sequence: CASSQDPGGRDRETQYF.

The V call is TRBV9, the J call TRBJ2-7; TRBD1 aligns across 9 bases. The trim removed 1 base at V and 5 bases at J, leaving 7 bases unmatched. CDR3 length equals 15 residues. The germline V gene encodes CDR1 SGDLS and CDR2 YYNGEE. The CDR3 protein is CASSVSGTGRDEQYF. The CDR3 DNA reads TGTGCCAGCAGCGTATCCGGGACAGGGCGCGACGAGCAGTACTTC.

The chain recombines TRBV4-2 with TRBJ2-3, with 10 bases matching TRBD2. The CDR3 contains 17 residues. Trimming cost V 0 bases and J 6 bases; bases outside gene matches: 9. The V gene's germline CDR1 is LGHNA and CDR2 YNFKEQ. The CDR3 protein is CASSQDPAGGRLDTQYF. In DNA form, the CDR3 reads TGTGCCAGCAGCCAAGATCCAGCGGGGGGGCGTTTGGATACGCAGTATTTT.

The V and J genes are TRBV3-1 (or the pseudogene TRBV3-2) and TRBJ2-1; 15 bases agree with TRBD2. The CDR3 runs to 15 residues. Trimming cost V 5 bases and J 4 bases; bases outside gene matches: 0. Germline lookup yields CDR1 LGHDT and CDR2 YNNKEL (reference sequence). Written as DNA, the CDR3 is TGTGCCAGCAGCGGACTAGCGGGGGGGTACAATGAGCAGTTCTTC. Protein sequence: CASSGLAGGYNEQFF.

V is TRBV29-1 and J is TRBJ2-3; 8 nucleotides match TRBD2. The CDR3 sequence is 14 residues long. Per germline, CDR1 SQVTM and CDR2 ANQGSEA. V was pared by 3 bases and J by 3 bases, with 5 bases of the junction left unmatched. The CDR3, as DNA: TGCAGCGTTGACAGTCTAGCGGGTACAGATACGCAGTATTTT. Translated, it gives CSVDSLAGTDTQYF.

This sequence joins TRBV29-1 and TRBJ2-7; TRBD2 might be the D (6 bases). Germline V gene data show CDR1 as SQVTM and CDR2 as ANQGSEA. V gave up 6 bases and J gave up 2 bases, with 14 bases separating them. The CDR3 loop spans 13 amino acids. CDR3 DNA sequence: TGCAGCGTACGGGACTCCGTCGCCTACGAGCAGTACTTC. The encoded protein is CSVRDSVAYEQYF.

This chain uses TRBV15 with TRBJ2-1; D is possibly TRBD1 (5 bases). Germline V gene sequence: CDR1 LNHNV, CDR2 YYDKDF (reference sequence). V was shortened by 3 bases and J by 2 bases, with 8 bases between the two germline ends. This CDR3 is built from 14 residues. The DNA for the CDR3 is TGTGCCACCAGCAGTGGACAAGCCTACAATGAGCAGTTCTTC. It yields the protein CATSSGQAYNEQFF.

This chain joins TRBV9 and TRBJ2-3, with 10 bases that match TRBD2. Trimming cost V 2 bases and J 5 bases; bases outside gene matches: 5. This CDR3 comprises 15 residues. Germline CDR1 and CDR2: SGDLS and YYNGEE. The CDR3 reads CASSVSGGAVDTQYF. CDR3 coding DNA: TGTGCCAGCAGCGTCAGCGGGGGGGCAGTAGATACGCAGTATTTT.

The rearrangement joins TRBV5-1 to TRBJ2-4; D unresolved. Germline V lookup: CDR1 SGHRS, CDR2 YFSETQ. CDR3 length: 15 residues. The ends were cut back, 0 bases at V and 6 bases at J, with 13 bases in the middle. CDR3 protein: CASSLESLNRNIQYF. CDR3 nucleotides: TGCGCCAGCAGCTTGGAGTCTCTTAACAGAAACATTCAGTACTTC.

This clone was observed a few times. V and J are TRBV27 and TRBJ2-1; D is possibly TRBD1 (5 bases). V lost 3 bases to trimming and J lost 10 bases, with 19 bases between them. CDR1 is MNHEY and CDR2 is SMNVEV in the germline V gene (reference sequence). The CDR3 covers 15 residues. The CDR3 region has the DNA TGTGCCAGCAGTTTGACAGATCACTCCTCCGGGGAGCAGTTCTTC. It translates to CASSLTDHSSGEQFF.

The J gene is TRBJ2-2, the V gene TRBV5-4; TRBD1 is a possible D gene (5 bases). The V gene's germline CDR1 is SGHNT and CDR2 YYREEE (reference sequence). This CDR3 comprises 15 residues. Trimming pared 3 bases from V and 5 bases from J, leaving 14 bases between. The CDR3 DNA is TGTGCCAGCAGCTCCGCCCTGGGGCGGACCGGGGAGCTGTTTTTT. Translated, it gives CASSSALGRTGELFF.

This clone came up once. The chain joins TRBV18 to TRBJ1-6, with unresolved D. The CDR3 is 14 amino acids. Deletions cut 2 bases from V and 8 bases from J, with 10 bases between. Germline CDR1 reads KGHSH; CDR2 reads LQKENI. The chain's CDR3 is CASSPTEGDSPLHF. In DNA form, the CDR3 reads TGTGCCAGCTCACCAACGGAGGGAGATTCACCCCTCCACTTT. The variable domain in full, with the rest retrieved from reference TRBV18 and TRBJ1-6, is NAGVMQNPRHLVRRRGQEARLRCSPMKGHSHVYWYRQLPEEGLKFMVYLQKENIIDESGMPKERFSAEFPKEGPSILRIQQVVRGDSAAYFCASSPTEGDSPLHFGNGTRLTVT.

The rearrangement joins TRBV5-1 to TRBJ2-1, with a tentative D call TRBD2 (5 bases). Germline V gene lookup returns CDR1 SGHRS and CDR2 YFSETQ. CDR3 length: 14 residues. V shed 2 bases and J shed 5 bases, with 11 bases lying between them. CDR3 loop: CASSFGAGDNEQFF. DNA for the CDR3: TGCGCCAGCAGCTTTGGCGCCGGGGACAATGAGCAGTTCTTC.

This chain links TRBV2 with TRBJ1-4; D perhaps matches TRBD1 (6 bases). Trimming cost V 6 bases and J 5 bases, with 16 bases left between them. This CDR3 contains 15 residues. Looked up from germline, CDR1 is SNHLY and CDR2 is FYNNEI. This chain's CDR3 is CASSEGGGSNEKLFF. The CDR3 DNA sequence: TGTGCCAGCAGCGAGGGGGGGGGATCCAATGAAAAACTGTTTTTT.

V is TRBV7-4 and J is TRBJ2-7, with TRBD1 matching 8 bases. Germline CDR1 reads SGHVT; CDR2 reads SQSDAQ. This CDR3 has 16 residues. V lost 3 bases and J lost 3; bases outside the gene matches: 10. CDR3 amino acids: CASSLDRATHCYEQYF. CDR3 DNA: TGTGCCAGCAGCTTGGACAGGGCTACTCATTGCTACGAGCAGTACTTC.

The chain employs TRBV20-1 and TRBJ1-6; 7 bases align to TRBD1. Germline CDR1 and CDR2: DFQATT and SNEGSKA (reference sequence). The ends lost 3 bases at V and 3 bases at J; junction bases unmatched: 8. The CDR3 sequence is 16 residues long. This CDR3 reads CSASRGQGFYNSPLHF. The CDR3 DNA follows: TGCAGTGCTAGTAGGGGGCAGGGCTTCTATAATTCACCCCTCCACTTT.

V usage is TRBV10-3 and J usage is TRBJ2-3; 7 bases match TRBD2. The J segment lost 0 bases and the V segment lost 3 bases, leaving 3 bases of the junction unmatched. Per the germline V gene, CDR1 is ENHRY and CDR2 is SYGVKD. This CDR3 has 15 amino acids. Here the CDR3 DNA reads TGTGCCATCAGTGAAGGGAGGGCTAGCACAGATACGCAGTATTTT. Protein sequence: CAISEGRASTDTQYF.

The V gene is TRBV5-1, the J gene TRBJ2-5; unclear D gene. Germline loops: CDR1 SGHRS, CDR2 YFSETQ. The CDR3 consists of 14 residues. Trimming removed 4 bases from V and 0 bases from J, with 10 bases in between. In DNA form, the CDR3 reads TGCGCCAGCAGCCCCGCCGCGAACCAAGAGACCCAGTACTTC. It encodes CASSPAANQETQYF.

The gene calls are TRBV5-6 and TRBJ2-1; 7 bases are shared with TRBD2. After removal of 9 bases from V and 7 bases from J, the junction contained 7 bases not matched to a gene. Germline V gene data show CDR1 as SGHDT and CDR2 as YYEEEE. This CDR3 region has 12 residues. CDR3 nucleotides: TGTGCCACCGGGGCCGGGGGGAATGAGCAGTTCTTC. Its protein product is CATGAGGNEQFF.

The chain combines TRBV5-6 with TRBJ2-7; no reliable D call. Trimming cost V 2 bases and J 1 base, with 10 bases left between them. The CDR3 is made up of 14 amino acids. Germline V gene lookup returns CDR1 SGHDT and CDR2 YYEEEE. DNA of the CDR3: TGTGCCAGCAGCTTCTTTGCAGGATCCTACGAGCAGTACTTC. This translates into CASSFFAGSYEQYF.

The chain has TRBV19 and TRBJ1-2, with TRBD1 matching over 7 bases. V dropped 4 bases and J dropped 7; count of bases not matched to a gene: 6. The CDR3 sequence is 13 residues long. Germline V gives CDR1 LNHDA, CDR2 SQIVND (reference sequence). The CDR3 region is CASSTGTAGGYTF. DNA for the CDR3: TGTGCCAGTAGTACCGGGACAGCCGGTGGCTACACCTTC.

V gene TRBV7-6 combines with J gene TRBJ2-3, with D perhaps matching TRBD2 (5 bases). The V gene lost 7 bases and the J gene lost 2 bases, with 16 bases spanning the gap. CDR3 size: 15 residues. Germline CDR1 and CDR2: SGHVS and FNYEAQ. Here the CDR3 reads CASINSFSDTDTQYF. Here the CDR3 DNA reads TGTGCCAGCATTAATAGCTTTAGCGACACAGATACGCAGTATTTT.

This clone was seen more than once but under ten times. CDR3 nucleotide sequence: TGTGCCAGCAGCGCCCCACAGGACACTGAAGCTTTCTTT. Encoded protein: CASSAPQDTEAFF. The chain employs TRBV7-6 and TRBJ1-1, with D maybe TRBD1 (5 bases). The ends were cut back, 5 bases at V and 3 bases at J, with 10 bases in the middle. Germline assignment: CDR1 SGHVS and CDR2 FNYEAQ. This CDR3 spans 13 amino acids.

As DNA, the CDR3 is TGTGCCAGCAGCTCTACCCCCGGGGTTGGGGCTTTCTTT. It codes for CASSSTPGVGAFF. The chain has TRBV7-3 and TRBJ1-1; D is unresolved. Germline V gives CDR1 SGHTA, CDR2 FQGTGA. The CDR3 is made up of 13 amino acids. The germline V and J ends were trimmed by 4 bases and 11 bases, with 17 bases remaining between them.